This TCR beta chain came from a study of beta chain features in type 1 diabetes. General study findings and limits: Any role of HLA type in TCRB rearrangement remained unresolved here. For Type 1 diabetes patients, all four CD4+ subsets carried TCRB CDR3s that were moderately but significantly shorter. There were fewer insertions and more deletions at the VDJ junctions of type 1 diabetes patients.

The study reverse transcribed the entire isolated RNA, so it sequenced expressed TCRB transcripts. The data were produced by immunoSEQ multiplex PCR, yet TCRdb's version contains in-frame clones alone and is incomplete. The profile covers more than 100,000 clones, with approximately 9% appearing a single time and under 0.9% taken by the ten largest. CDR3 length: 14 residues. The germline V gene encodes CDR1 SEHNR and CDR2 FQNEAQ (reference sequence). The junction had 3 bases not matched to a gene; V was cut back by 1 base and J by 8 bases. A word on this clone: Antigen: not known.

J is TRBJ1-4 and V is TRBV7-9; 8 bases agree with TRBD1. The sequence derives from a man younger than 40 with type 1 diabetes. Sequences were obtained from central memory CD4+ T cells from blood. The CDR3 DNA follows: TGTGCCAGCAGCTTAGGGACAGGGAACGAAAAACTGTTTTTT. It is translated as CASSLGTGNEKLFF.